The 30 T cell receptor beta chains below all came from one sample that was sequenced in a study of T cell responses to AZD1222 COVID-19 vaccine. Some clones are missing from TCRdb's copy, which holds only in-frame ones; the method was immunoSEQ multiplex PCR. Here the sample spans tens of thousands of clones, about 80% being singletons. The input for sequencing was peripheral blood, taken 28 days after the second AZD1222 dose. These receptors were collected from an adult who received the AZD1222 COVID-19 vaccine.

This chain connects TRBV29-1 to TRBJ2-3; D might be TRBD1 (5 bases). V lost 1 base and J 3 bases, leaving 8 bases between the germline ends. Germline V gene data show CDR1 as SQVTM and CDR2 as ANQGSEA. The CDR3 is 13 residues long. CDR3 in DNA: TGCAGCGTTGAAGTGCAGGGTACAGATACGCAGTATTTT. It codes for CSVEVQGTDTQYF.

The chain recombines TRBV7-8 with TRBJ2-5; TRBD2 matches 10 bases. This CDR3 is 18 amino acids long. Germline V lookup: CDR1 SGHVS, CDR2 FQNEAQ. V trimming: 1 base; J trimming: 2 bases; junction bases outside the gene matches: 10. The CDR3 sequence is CASSLGISGRIRQETQYF. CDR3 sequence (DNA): TGTGCCAGCAGCTTAGGCATTAGCGGGAGGATAAGGCAAGAGACCCAGTACTTC.

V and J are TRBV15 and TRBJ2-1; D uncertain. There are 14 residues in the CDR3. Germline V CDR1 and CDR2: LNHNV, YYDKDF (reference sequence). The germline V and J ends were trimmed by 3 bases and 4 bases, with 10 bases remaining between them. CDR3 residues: CATSSPREYNEQFF. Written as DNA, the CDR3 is TGTGCCACCAGCAGCCCCAGAGAATACAATGAGCAGTTCTTC. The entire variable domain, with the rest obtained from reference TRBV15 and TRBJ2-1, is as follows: DAMVIQNPRYQVTQFGKPVTLSCSQTLNHNVMYWYQQKSSQAPKLLFHYYDKDFNNEADTPDNFQSRRPNTSFCFLDIRSPGLGDTAMYLCATSSPREYNEQFFGPGTRLTVL.

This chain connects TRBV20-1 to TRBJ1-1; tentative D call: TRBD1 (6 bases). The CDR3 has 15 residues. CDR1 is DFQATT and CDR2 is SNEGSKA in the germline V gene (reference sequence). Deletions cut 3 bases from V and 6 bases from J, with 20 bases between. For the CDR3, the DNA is TGCAGTGCTAGTAGCGACAGCCAAAGGGGGGCTGAAGCTTTCTTT. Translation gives CSASSDSQRGAEAFF.

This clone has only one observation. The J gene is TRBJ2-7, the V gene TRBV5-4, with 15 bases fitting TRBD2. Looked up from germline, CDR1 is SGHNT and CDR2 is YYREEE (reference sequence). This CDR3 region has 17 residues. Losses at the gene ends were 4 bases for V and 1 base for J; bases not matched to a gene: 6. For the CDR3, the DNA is TGTGCCAGCAGCCGCGGACTAGCGGGAGGGGCGTCCTACGAGCAGTACTTC. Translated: CASSRGLAGGASYEQYF.

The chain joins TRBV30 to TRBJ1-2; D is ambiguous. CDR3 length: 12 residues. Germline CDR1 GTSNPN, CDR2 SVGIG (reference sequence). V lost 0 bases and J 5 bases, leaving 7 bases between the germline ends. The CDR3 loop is CAWSVQLYGYTF. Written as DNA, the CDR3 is TGTGCCTGGAGTGTACAGCTTTATGGCTACACCTTC.

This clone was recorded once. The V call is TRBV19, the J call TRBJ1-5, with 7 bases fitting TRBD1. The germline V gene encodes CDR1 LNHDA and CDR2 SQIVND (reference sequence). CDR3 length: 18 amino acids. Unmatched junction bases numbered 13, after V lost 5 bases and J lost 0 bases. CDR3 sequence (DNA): TGTGCCAGTAGTTCCGCCGCGACAGGGATTCATAGCAATCAGCCCCAGCATTTT. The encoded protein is CASSSAATGIHSNQPQHF.

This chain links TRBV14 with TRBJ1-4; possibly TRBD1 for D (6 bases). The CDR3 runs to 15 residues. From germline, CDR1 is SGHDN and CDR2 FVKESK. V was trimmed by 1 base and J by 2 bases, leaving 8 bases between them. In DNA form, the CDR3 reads TGTGCCAGCAGCCAAGGGGGGGGCACTAATGAAAAACTGTTTTTT. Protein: CASSQGGGTNEKLFF.

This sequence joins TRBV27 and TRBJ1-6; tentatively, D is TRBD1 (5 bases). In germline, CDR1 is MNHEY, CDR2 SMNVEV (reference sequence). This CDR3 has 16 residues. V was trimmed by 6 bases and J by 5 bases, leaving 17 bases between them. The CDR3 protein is CASSRLPGRDNSPLHF. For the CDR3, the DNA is TGTGCCAGCAGCCGATTACCGGGACGGGATAATTCACCCCTCCACTTT.

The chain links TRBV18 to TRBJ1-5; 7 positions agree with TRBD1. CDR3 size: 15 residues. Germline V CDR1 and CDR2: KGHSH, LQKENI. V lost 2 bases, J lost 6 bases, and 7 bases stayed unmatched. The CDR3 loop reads CASSPFGAGGQPQHF. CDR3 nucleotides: TGTGCCAGCTCACCATTCGGGGCAGGGGGTCAGCCCCAGCATTTT.

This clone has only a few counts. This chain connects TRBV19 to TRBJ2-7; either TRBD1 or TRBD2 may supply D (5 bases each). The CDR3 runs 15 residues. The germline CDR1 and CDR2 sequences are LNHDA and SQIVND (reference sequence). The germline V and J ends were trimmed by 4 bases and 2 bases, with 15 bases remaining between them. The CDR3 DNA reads TGTGCCAGTAGTACCTCTGGGACGGGAACCTACGAGCAGTACTTC. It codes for CASSTSGTGTYEQYF.

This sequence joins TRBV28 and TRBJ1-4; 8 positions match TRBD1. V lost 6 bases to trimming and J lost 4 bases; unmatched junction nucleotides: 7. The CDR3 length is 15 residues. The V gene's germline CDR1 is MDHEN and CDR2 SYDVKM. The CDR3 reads CASSATGGFNEKLFF. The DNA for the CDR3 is TGTGCCAGCAGCGCAACAGGGGGTTTTAATGAAAAACTGTTTTTT. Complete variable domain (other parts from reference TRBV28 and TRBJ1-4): DVKVTQSSRYLVKRTGEKVFLECVQDMDHENMFWYRQDPGLGLRLIYFSYDVKMKEKGDIPEGYSVSREKKERFSLILESASTNQTSMYLCASSATGGFNEKLFFGSGTQLSVL.

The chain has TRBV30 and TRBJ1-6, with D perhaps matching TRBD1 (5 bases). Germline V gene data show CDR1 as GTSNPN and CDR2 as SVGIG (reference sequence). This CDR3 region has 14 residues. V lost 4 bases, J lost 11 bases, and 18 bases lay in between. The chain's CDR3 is CAWTRTPVVTPLHF. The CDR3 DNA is TGTGCCTGGACCAGGACACCGGTTGTGACACCCCTCCACTTT. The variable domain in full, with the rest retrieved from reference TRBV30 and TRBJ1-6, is SQTIHQWPATLVQPVGSPLSLECTVEGTSNPNLYWYRQAAGRGLQLLFYSVGIGQISSEVPQNLSASRPQDRQFILSSKKLLLSDSGFYLCAWTRTPVVTPLHFGNGTRLTVT.

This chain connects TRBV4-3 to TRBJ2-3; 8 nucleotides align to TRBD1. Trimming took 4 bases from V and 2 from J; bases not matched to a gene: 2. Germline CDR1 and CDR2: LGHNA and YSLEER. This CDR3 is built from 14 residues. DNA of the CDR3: TGCGCCAGCAGCCCAGGGGGCTTCACAGATACGCAGTATTTT. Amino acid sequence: CASSPGGFTDTQYF.

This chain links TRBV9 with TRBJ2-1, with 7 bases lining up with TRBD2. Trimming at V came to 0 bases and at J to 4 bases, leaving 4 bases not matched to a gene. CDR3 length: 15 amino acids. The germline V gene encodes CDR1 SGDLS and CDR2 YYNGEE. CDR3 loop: CASSVEPLAYNEQFF. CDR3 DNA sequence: TGTGCCAGCAGCGTAGAACCACTAGCGTACAATGAGCAGTTCTTC. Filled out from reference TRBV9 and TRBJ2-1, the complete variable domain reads DSGVTQTPKHLITATGQRVTLRCSPRSGDLSVYWYQQSLDQGLQFLIQYYNGEERAKGNILERFSAQQFPDLHSELNLSSLELGDSALYFCASSVEPLAYNEQFFGPGTRLTVL.

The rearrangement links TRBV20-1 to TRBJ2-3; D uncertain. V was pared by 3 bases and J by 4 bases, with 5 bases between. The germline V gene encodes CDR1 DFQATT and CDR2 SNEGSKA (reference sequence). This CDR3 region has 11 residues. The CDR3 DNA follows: TGCAGTGCTAGGATTCCAGATACGCAGTATTTT. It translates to CSARIPDTQYF.

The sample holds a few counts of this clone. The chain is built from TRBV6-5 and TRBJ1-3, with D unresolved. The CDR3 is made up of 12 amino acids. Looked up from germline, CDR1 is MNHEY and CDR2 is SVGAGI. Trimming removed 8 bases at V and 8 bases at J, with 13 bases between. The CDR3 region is CASGSSGHTIYF. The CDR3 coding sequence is TGTGCCAGCGGCTCCTCCGGGCACACCATATATTTT.

The CDR3 sequence: CASSLTSGERKYF. The CDR3 bases are TGTGCCAGCAGCTTGACTAGCGGGGAGCGTAAGTACTTC. The rearrangement joins TRBV5-8 to TRBJ2-7; 10 bases line up with TRBD2. CDR3 length: 13 residues. J gave up 11 bases and V 1 base, and 6 bases lay outside the gene matches. CDR1 is SGHTS and CDR2 is YDEGEE in the germline V gene.

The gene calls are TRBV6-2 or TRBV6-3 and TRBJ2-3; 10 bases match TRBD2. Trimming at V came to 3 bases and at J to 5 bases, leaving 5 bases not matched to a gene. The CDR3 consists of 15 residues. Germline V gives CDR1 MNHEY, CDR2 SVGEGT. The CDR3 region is CASSYASGSRDTQYF. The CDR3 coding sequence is TGTGCCAGCAGTTATGCTAGCGGGAGTAGAGATACGCAGTATTTT.

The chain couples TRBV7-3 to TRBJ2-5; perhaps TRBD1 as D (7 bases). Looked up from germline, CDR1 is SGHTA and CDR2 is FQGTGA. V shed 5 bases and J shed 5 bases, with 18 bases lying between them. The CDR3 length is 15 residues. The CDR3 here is CASSPRGEITETQYF. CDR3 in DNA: TGTGCCAGCAGCCCCAGGGGGGAAATAACGGAGACCCAGTACTTC. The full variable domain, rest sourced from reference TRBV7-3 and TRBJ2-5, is GAGVSQTPSNKVTEKGKYVELRCDPISGHTALYWYRQSLGQGPEFLIYFQGTGAADDSGLPNDRFFAVRPEGSVSTLKIQRTERGDSAVYLCASSPRGEITETQYFGPGTRLLVL.

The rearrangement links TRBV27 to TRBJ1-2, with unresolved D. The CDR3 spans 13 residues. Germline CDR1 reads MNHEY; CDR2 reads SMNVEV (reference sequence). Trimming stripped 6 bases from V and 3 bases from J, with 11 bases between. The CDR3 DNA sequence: TGTGCCAGCAGCCCTACGCAAGACTATGGCTACACCTTC. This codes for CASSPTQDYGYTF.

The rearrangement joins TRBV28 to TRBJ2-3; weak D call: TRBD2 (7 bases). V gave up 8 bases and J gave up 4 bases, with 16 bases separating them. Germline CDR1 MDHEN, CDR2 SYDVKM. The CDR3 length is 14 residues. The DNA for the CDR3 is TGTGCCAGCGGGGGGGCGGGAGTGGCAGATACGCAGTATTTT. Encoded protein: CASGGAGVADTQYF.

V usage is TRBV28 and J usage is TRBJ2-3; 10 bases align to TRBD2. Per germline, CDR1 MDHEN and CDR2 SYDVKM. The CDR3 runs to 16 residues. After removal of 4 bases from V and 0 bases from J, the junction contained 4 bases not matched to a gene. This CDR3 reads CASSSRLAGSTDTQYF. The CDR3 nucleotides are TGTGCCAGCAGTTCCCGACTAGCGGGTAGCACAGATACGCAGTATTTT.

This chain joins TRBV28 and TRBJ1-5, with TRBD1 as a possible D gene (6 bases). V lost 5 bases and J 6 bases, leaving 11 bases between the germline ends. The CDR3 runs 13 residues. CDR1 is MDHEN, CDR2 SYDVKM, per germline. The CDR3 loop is CASSTGFVQPQHF. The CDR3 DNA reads TGTGCCAGCAGTACAGGGTTTGTTCAGCCCCAGCATTTT.

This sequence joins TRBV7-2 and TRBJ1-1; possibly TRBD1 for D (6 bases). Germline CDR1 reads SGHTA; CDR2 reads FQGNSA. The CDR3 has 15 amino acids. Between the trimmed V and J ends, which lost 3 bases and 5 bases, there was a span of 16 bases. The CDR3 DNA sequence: TGTGCCAGCAGCTTTTATATACTTACAGGGACTGAAGCTTTCTTT. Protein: CASSFYILTGTEAFF.

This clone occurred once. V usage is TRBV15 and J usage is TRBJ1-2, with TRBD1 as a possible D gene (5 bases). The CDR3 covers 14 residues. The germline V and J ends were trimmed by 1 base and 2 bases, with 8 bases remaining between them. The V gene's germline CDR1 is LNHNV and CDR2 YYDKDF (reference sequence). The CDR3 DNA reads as TGTGCCACCAGCAGAGTTGAGGGGAACTATGGCTACACCTTC. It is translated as CATSRVEGNYGYTF.

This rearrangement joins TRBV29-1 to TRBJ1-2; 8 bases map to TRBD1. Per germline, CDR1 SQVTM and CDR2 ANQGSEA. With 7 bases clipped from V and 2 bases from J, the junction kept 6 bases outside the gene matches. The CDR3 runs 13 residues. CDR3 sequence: CSAGQGGNYGYTF. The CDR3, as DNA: TGCAGCGCTGGACAGGGTGGGAACTATGGCTACACCTTC.

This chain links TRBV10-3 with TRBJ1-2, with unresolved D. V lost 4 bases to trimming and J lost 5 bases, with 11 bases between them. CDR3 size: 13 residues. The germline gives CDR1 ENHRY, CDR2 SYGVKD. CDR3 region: CAISVRSDYGYTF. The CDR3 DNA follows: TGTGCCATCAGTGTTAGGTCGGATTATGGCTACACCTTC.

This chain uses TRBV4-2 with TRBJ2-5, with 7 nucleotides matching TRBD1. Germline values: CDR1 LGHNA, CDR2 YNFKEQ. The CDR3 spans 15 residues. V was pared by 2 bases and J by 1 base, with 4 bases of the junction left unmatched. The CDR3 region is CASSQTRGFQETQYF. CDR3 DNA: TGTGCCAGCAGCCAAACCAGGGGGTTCCAAGAGACCCAGTACTTC.

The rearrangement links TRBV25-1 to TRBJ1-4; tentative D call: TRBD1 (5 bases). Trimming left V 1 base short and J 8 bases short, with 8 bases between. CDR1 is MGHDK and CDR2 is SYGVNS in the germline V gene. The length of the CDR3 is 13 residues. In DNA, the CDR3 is TGTGCCAGCAGTGAATTGACAGTGGAAAAACTGTTTTTT. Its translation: CASSELTVEKLFF.